The 25 T cell receptor beta chains in this list originate from one sample, sequenced in a study of blood T cells in healthy people across ages. It was with a sample-barcoded 5' primer and a J-beta primer mix that a second PCR of roughly 7 to 11 cycles was run. MiXCR, applied by TCRdb to the 5' RACE reads, yields one record per CDR3 protein. The data hold around 1.7 million distinct CDR3 sequences, with 28% observed a single time. The source material was blood. These receptors were taken from a woman aged 25 to 39 in good health.

V is TRBV5-4 and J is TRBJ2-5; tentative D call: TRBD1 (6 bases). This CDR3 comprises 14 residues. Trimming cost V 2 bases and J 2 bases, with 10 bases left between them. The germline V gene has CDR1 SGHNT and CDR2 YYREEE (reference sequence). The CDR3 nucleotides read TGTGCCAGCAGCTTTCGGGGACAACAAGAGACCCAGTACTTC. This codes for CASSFRGQQETQYF.

The V gene is TRBV5-1, the J gene TRBJ2-5; no definite D call. V shed 5 bases and J shed 11 bases, with 16 bases lying between them. The CDR3 spans 12 residues. Germline V gives CDR1 SGHRS, CDR2 YFSETQ. The DNA for the CDR3 is TGCGCCAGCAGGATTGTGGGGAATGAGCAGTACTTC. Translating it yields CASRIVGNEQYF.

Only a few counts were recorded for this clonotype. The rearrangement joins TRBV20-1 to TRBJ2-1, with 13 bases aligning to TRBD2. From germline, CDR1 is DFQATT and CDR2 SNEGSKA (reference sequence). Trimming at V came to 5 bases and at J to 7 bases, leaving 14 bases not matched to a gene. The CDR3 runs 17 residues. The DNA for the CDR3 is TGCAGTGCTCCTGGGGGACTAGCGGGAAAAGTTTTTAATGAGCAGTTCTTC. It yields the protein CSAPGGLAGKVFNEQFF.

The V gene is TRBV2, the J gene TRBJ2-3, with TRBD1 matching 7 bases. J gave up 5 bases and V 6 bases, and 8 bases lay outside the gene matches. CDR3 length: 14 amino acids. The germline V gene encodes CDR1 SNHLY and CDR2 FYNNEI. The DNA for the CDR3 is TGTGCCAGCAGAGGAATAGGGGGCATAGATACGCAGTATTTT. It specifies CASRGIGGIDTQYF.

As to this clonotype: With a much larger clone just one base away, this may be a read error. The rearrangement uses TRBV7-2 and TRBJ2-7; no clear D gene. Germline CDR1 and CDR2: SGHTA and FQGNSA. The CDR3 runs 15 residues. The DNA for the CDR3 is TGTGCCAGCAGCTTAGCACCCTCGAGCGCCTACGGGCAGTACTTC. This codes for CASSLAPSSAYGQYF.

CDR3 amino acids: CASKSLKENSPLHF. The CDR3 DNA is TGCGCCAGCAAATCTCTTAAAGAGAATTCACCCCTCCACTTT. This rearrangement joins TRBV5-1 to TRBJ1-6; D not certain. The germline V gene encodes CDR1 SGHRS and CDR2 YFSETQ. V was cut by 6 bases and J by 7 bases, with 14 bases left in between. This CDR3 has 14 residues. The full variable domain, rest sourced from reference TRBV5-1 and TRBJ1-6, is KAGVTQTPRYLIKTRGQQVTLSCSPISGHRSVSWYQQTPGQGLQFLFEYFSETQRNKGNFPGRFSGRQFSNSRSEMNVSTLELGDSALYLCASKSLKENSPLHFGNGTRLTVT.

This chain joins TRBV27 and TRBJ1-3; TRBD1 matches at 7 bases. The CDR3 runs to 16 residues. Germline CDR1 and CDR2: MNHEY and SMNVEV (reference sequence). The trim removed 6 bases at V and 0 bases at J, leaving 8 bases unmatched. For the CDR3, the DNA is TGTGCCAGCAGCCTGACAGGGACCTTCTCTGGAAACACCATATATTTT. Translation: CASSLTGTFSGNTIYF.

This clonotype was counted between two and nine times. The chain couples TRBV5-4 to TRBJ2-7; D possibly corresponds to TRBD2 (6 bases). Germline assignment: CDR1 SGHNT and CDR2 YYREEE (reference sequence). Trimming stripped 5 bases from V and 0 bases from J, with 18 bases between. The CDR3 has 16 residues. CDR3 protein: CASSTGSSPSSYEQYF. The CDR3 nucleotides read TGTGCCAGCAGTACCGGGAGCTCACCTAGCTCCTACGAGCAGTACTTC.

The CDR3 protein is CASSLGLAGVRPGELFF. The CDR3 region has the DNA TGTGCCAGCAGCTTAGGACTAGCGGGAGTGCGCCCCGGGGAGCTGTTTTTT. The chain joins TRBV11-2 to TRBJ2-2; 12 bases fit TRBD2. The trim removed 1 base at V and 6 bases at J, leaving 6 bases unmatched. This CDR3 has 17 residues. Germline V gene lookup returns CDR1 SGHAT and CDR2 FQNNGV. The variable domain in full, with the rest retrieved from reference TRBV11-2 and TRBJ2-2, is EAGVAQSPRYKIIEKRQSVAFWCNPISGHATLYWYQQILGQGPKLLIQFQNNGVVDDSQLPKDRFSAERLKGVDSTLKIQPAKLEDSAVYLCASSLGLAGVRPGELFFGEGSRLTVL.

There are a few counts of this clonotype. V and J are TRBV2 and TRBJ2-5, with TRBD1 matching 8 bases. Trimming cost V 6 bases and J 4 bases; bases outside gene matches: 7. This CDR3 has 14 residues. The germline V gene encodes CDR1 SNHLY and CDR2 FYNNEI. For the CDR3, the DNA is TGTGCCAGCAGGGGAAGACAGGGGTTAGAGACCCAGTACTTC. Residues: CASRGRQGLETQYF. Using reference TRBV2 and TRBJ2-5 for the parts outside the CDR3, the full variable domain is EPEVTQTPSHQVTQMGQEVILRCVPISNHLYFYWYRQILGQKVEFLVSFYNNEISEKSEIFDDQFSVERPDGSNFTLKIRSTKLEDSAMYFCASRGRQGLETQYFGPGTRLLVL.

The chain is built from TRBV18 and TRBJ2-1, with no clear D. V was trimmed by 2 bases and J by 8 bases, leaving 10 bases between them. Germline V lookup: CDR1 KGHSH, CDR2 LQKENI. This CDR3 is 13 amino acids long. The CDR3 coding sequence is TGTGCCAGCTCACCAAGGTCTCGTGATGAGCAGTTCTTC. Residues: CASSPRSRDEQFF.

A note on this clonotype: This could be a read error, since a much larger clone is one nucleotide away. The chain uses TRBV20-1 and TRBJ2-3, with 7 bases aligning to TRBD1. This CDR3 has 15 amino acids. Germline lookup yields CDR1 DFQATT and CDR2 SNEGSKA (reference sequence). DNA of the CDR3: TGCAGGGCCATCGACAGGGCCTCTAGCACAGATACGCAGTATTTT. Amino acid sequence: CRAIDRASSTDTQYF.

This clonotype was counted only a few times. This rearrangement joins TRBV2 to TRBJ2-1; no clear D. The V end lost 2 bases, the J end lost 7 bases, and 6 bases lay between the germline ends. The CDR3 consists of 12 residues. The germline CDR1 and CDR2 sequences are SNHLY and FYNNEI. CDR3 amino acids: CASSEYLNEQFF. In DNA form, the CDR3 reads TGTGCCAGCAGTGAATACTTGAATGAGCAGTTCTTC.

The chain couples TRBV27 to TRBJ2-3; D assignment may be TRBD1 or TRBD2 (5 bases each). Germline V gene sequence: CDR1 MNHEY, CDR2 SMNVEV (reference sequence). Trimming pared 3 bases from V and 4 bases from J, leaving 20 bases between. This CDR3 is 17 amino acids long. The CDR3 DNA reads as TGTGCCAGCAGTTTTTTCGGGACCCCAGGGTTGTCAGATACGCAGTATTTT. Amino acids: CASSFFGTPGLSDTQYF.

This clonotype was counted ten times or more. V gene TRBV29-1 combines with J gene TRBJ2-7, with TRBD1 identical over 10 bases. J was trimmed by 4 bases and V by 7 bases; bases with no gene match: 7. This CDR3 has 13 amino acids. Germline CDR1 and CDR2: SQVTM and ANQGSEA. The DNA of the CDR3 is TGCAGCGCTCTACGGACAGGGGGATACGAGCAGTACTTC. Its translation is CSALRTGGYEQYF.

This clonotype was observed a few times. The chain uses TRBV7-6 and TRBJ2-1, with TRBD2 identical over 12 bases. After removal of 4 bases from V and 4 bases from J, the junction contained 5 bases not matched to a gene. Germline V gene sequence: CDR1 SGHVS, CDR2 FNYEAQ. This CDR3 has 16 residues. Here the CDR3 DNA reads TGTGCCAGCAGCTCCTGGACTAGCGGGGTATACAATGAGCAGTTCTTC. Its translation is CASSSWTSGVYNEQFF.

This clonotype was seen many times. This chain uses TRBV29-1 with TRBJ2-1; 13 positions match TRBD2. CDR3 length: 16 amino acids. V lost 2 bases and J lost 8; bases outside the gene matches: 9. The V gene's germline CDR1 is SQVTM and CDR2 ANQGSEA. CDR3 bases: TGCAGCGTTGAATTACTAGCGGGAGGGCCGGTTGATGAGCAGTTCTTC. It codes for CSVELLAGGPVDEQFF.

This clonotype was detected many times. The rearrangement links TRBV29-1 to TRBJ1-4; TRBD1 aligns across 7 bases. CDR3 length equals 13 residues. The germline gives CDR1 SQVTM, CDR2 ANQGSEA. V dropped 6 bases and J dropped 1; count of bases not matched to a gene: 2. Here the CDR3 DNA reads TGCAGCGTGGCAGGGGGAACTAATGAAAAACTGTTTTTT. This encodes CSVAGGTNEKLFF.

This clonotype was detected many times. The chain employs TRBV29-1 and TRBJ1-4; D ambiguous. With 0 bases removed from V and 7 bases from J, the gap between germline ends came to 6 bases. The CDR3 has 12 residues. Per the germline V gene, CDR1 is SQVTM and CDR2 is ANQGSEA. The CDR3 loop is CSVEDPGEKLFF. As DNA, the CDR3 is TGCAGCGTTGAAGATCCGGGTGAAAAACTGTTTTTT.

The J gene is TRBJ2-7, the V gene TRBV6-5; TRBD2 matches 7 bases. Trimming at V came to 6 bases and at J to 6 bases, leaving 8 bases not matched to a gene. Germline assignment: CDR1 MNHEY and CDR2 SVGAGI. This CDR3 has 13 residues. The CDR3 region has the DNA TGTGCCAGCAGCCGTGGGGGGGACGGCGAGCAGTACTTC. Protein: CASSRGGDGEQYF.

This clonotype was seen ten or more times. CDR3 sequence reads: CASSLWLAGGSETQYF. The CDR3 nucleotides are TGTGCCAGCAGTTTGTGGCTAGCGGGAGGATCAGAGACCCAGTACTTC. The V call is TRBV12-3 or TRBV12-4, the J call TRBJ2-5, with 11 nucleotides matching TRBD2. The CDR3 totals 16 residues. V dropped 3 bases and J dropped 4; count of bases not matched to a gene: 7.

The rearrangement joins TRBV3-1 to TRBJ2-1; 7 nucleotides line up with TRBD2. The CDR3 totals 16 residues. Germline lookup yields CDR1 LGHDT and CDR2 YNNKEL (reference sequence). The ends lost 4 bases at V and 0 bases at J; junction bases unmatched: 6. The CDR3 region has the DNA TGTGCCAGCAGCCGCGCGGGGGAGGGCTCCTACAATGAGCAGTTCTTC. It yields the protein CASSRAGEGSYNEQFF.

This clonotype showed up just a few times. At one boundary the junction diverges from the germline segment, which might be a read error. The J gene is TRBJ1-2, the V gene TRBV11-2; tentative D call: TRBD1 (5 bases). The CDR3 is 15 amino acids. Germline-derived CDR1 and CDR2 are SGHAT and FQNNGV. The chain's CDR3 is CTSSLAAGGTYGYTF. Written as DNA, the CDR3 is TGTACCAGCAGCTTAGCGGCCGGAGGGACCTATGGCTACACCTTC.

The chain links TRBV3-1 to TRBJ2-4; TRBD2 might be the D (6 bases). The DNA matches TRBJ2-7 better at its end, which makes the J call doubtful. Germline CDR1 LGHDT, CDR2 YNNKEL (reference sequence). The CDR3 extends over 14 amino acids. CDR3 amino acids: CASTESGSPHEQYF. CDR3 coding DNA: TGTGCCAGCACCGAGTCCGGGAGCCCCCACGAGCAGTACTTC.

This clonotype occurred many times. The chain employs TRBV4-3 and TRBJ2-7; TRBD1 matches 10 bases. Trimming cost V 0 bases and J 6 bases; bases outside gene matches: 5. Germline loops: CDR1 LGHNA, CDR2 YSLEER. The CDR3 consists of 15 residues. The CDR3, as DNA: TGCGCCAGCAGCCAAGACTGGGACAGGGGTACCGAGCAGTACTTC. It codes for CASSQDWDRGTEQYF.